These 23 T cell receptor beta chains originate from one sample sequenced in a study of T cells in Graves' hyperthyroidism and ophthalmopathy (dated by TCRdb to between 2017 and 2020). The protocol used for the library was multiplex PCR. Sequencing instrument: Illumina HiSeq 2000. TCR beta CDR3 regions were amplified from RNA transcripts. A first-round RT-PCR of the TCR CDR3 used the HTBI primer set with the Qiagen OneStep RT-PCR kit. The public reads were quality trimmed at Q25 with fastp and then assembled into clones with MiXCR by TCRdb, keeping productive beta chains. Identical CDR3 protein sequences are pooled into one entry, listed with their most common genes and DNA. This sample lists about 290,000 distinct CDR3 sequences; roughly 15% were detected once. Roughly 8.2% of the sample rests with the top ten. Source material: blood. Source of these receptors: a woman aged 40 to 50 with Graves' hyperthyroidism.

This clonotype was recorded at least ten times. V gene TRBV11-3 combines with J gene TRBJ1-1; 9 positions agree with TRBD1. CDR1 and CDR2 (germline): SGHNT, YENEEA. V shed 5 bases and J 1 base; nucleotides not matched to a gene: 2. This CDR3 comprises 14 residues. CDR3 amino acids: CASSRTGANTEAFF. The CDR3 nucleotides are TGTGCCAGCAGCAGGACAGGGGCGAACACTGAAGCTTTCTTT.

The table lists this clonotype with a count of one. The chain combines TRBV6-5 with TRBJ1-3; unclear D gene. This CDR3 has 16 amino acids. Trimming removed 0 bases at V and 0 bases at J, with 9 bases between. CDR1 is MNHEY, CDR2 SVGAGI, per germline. CDR3 loop: CASSYSRPSSGNTIYF. The CDR3 coding sequence is TGTGCCAGCAGTTACTCCAGGCCTTCCTCTGGAAACACCATATATTTT.

This chain connects TRBV5-6 to TRBJ2-2, with 8 bases aligning to TRBD1. V shed 2 bases and J 2 bases; nucleotides not matched to a gene: 5. Germline V gene lookup returns CDR1 SGHDT and CDR2 YYEEEE. This CDR3 contains 16 residues. CDR3 loop: CASSFGTGVNTGELFF. The CDR3 DNA follows: TGTGCCAGCAGCTTCGGGACAGGCGTTAACACCGGGGAGCTGTTTTTT. The full variable domain, its missing parts supplied by reference TRBV5-6 and TRBJ2-2, is DAGVTQSPTHLIKTRGQQVTLRCSPKSGHDTVSWYQQALGQGPQFIFQYYEEEERQRGNFPDRFSGHQFPNYSSELNVNALLLGDSALYLCASSFGTGVNTGELFFGEGSRLTVL.

This clonotype showed up just a few times. The chain has TRBV7-9 and TRBJ2-5; D could derive from TRBD1 or TRBD2 (5 bases each). Germline assignment: CDR1 SEHNR and CDR2 FQNEAQ (reference sequence). This CDR3 region has 16 residues. V dropped 2 bases and J dropped 5 bases, with 18 bases sitting between them. The CDR3, as DNA: TGTGCCAGCAGCTTACTGGAGGCCAGGGCTGGGGAGACCCAGTACTTC. The encoded protein is CASSLLEARAGETQYF.

This chain uses TRBV12-3 or TRBV12-4 with TRBJ2-7; TRBD1 agrees at 7 bases. The length of the CDR3 is 14 residues. V lost 5 bases to trimming and J lost 4 bases; unmatched junction nucleotides: 8. The CDR3, as DNA: TGTGCCAGCAGTCCTCCCGGGACAGCTTACGAGCAGTACTTC. This sequence encodes CASSPPGTAYEQYF.

This clonotype was detected many times. Written as DNA, the CDR3 is TGTGCCAGCTTAAGAAGACTAGCGGGGGCAGAGACCCAGTACTTC. This translates into CASLRRLAGAETQYF. V gene TRBV2 combines with J gene TRBJ2-5, with 12 bases aligning to TRBD2. CDR3 length: 15 residues. Germline CDR1 SNHLY, CDR2 FYNNEI. Trimming took 8 bases from V and 4 from J; bases not matched to a gene: 8. The complete variable domain, with remaining parts taken from reference TRBV2 and TRBJ2-5, reads EPEVTQTPSHQVTQMGQEVILRCVPISNHLYFYWYRQILGQKVEFLVSFYNNEISEKSEIFDDQFSVERPDGSNFTLKIRSTKLEDSAMYFCASLRRLAGAETQYFGPGTRLLVL.

This clonotype came up many times. The V gene is TRBV28, the J gene TRBJ2-1; 13 bases are shared with TRBD2. V was pared by 11 bases and J by 9 bases, with 10 bases of the junction left unmatched. CDR3 length: 14 residues. Germline V gene lookup returns CDR1 MDHEN and CDR2 SYDVKM. CDR3 nucleotide sequence: TGTGCCTCGGGTGGACTAGCGGGAGTGGGTGAGCAGTTCTTC. Its protein product is CASGGLAGVGEQFF.

This clonotype showed up many times. The V call is TRBV28, the J call TRBJ2-3, with D perhaps matching TRBD2 (5 bases). Trimming pared 3 bases from V and 4 bases from J, leaving 14 bases between. Germline-derived CDR1 and CDR2 are MDHEN and SYDVKM. The CDR3 covers 15 residues. This CDR3 reads CASSFGLLSPDTQYF. CDR3 in DNA: TGTGCCAGCAGTTTTGGACTCTTGTCCCCAGATACGCAGTATTTT.

This clonotype was seen at least ten times. This chain joins TRBV5-1 and TRBJ1-2, with 7 bases matching TRBD1. This CDR3 is 15 amino acids long. J gave up 2 bases and V 7 bases, and 11 bases lay outside the gene matches. The germline V gene encodes CDR1 SGHRS and CDR2 YFSETQ. The CDR3 DNA follows: TGCGCCAGCGGCCCAGGGGGGGGCCGAAACTATGGCTACACCTTC. The encoded protein is CASGPGGGRNYGYTF.

This clonotype was seen at least ten times. This rearrangement joins TRBV20-1 to TRBJ1-1; D remains unclear. Germline CDR1 is DFQATT and CDR2 is SNEGSKA (reference sequence). The CDR3 length is 15 residues. Trimming removed 0 bases from V and 1 base from J, with 12 bases in between. The CDR3: CSARDSGKGNTEAFF. DNA of the CDR3: TGCAGTGCTAGAGATTCCGGAAAGGGGAACACTGAAGCTTTCTTT.

About this clonotype: A much larger clone differs from this one at a single base, so this may be a read error. V gene TRBV20-1 combines with J gene TRBJ2-7; no clear D. The length of the CDR3 is 12 residues. The ends were cut back, 4 bases at V and 3 bases at J, with 10 bases in the middle. Germline-derived CDR1 and CDR2 are DFQATT and SNEGSKA (reference sequence). CDR3 sequence reads: CSAIQTGYEQYF. DNA of the CDR3: TGCAGTGCTATTCAGACTGGCTACGAGCAGTACTTC.

This sequence joins TRBV6-1 and TRBJ1-6, with 9 bases aligning to TRBD1. V trimming: 6 bases; J trimming: 8 bases; junction bases outside the gene matches: 5. Germline-derived CDR1 and CDR2 are MNHNS and SASEGT. This CDR3 contains 14 residues. The CDR3, as DNA: TGTGCCAGCAGAACAGGGGGCGCAGATTCACCCCTCCACTTT. It encodes CASRTGGADSPLHF.

This clonotype was seen a handful of times. The V call is TRBV20-1, the J call TRBJ2-1; weak D call: TRBD1 (5 bases). Germline assignment: CDR1 DFQATT and CDR2 SNEGSKA (reference sequence). CDR3 length: 14 residues. CDR3 bases: TGCAGCCCCAGTCCCCACGACAGCATAGGTGAGCAGTTCTTC. Protein product: CSPSPHDSIGEQFF.

This clonotype turned up a few times. This chain uses TRBV28 with TRBJ1-2; D is perhaps TRBD1 (5 bases). V was trimmed by 2 bases and J by 10 bases, leaving 14 bases between them. Germline lookup yields CDR1 MDHEN and CDR2 SYDVKM. CDR3 size: 13 residues. The CDR3 nucleotides are TGTGCCAGCAGTTTAGACGGGACCCGGACCTACACCTTC. Its protein product is CASSLDGTRTYTF.

In its sample, this clonotype was seen many times. The chain links TRBV6-5 to TRBJ1-1; no definite D call. Looked up from germline, CDR1 is MNHEY and CDR2 is SVGAGI. V gave up 0 bases and J gave up 0 bases, with 8 bases separating them. This CDR3 has 15 amino acids. The CDR3, as DNA: TGTGCCAGCAGTTACTCCTCCAACGTGAACACTGAAGCTTTCTTT. Protein product: CASSYSSNVNTEAFF.

The chain is built from TRBV28 and TRBJ1-1; D may be TRBD1 (6 bases). The CDR3 is 14 amino acids. Trimming left V 7 bases short and J 1 base short, with 13 bases between. Germline V lookup: CDR1 MDHEN, CDR2 SYDVKM. The CDR3 region has the DNA TGTGCCAGCATCGGGGACAAGAAGAACACTGAAGCTTTCTTT. As protein: CASIGDKKNTEAFF.

Many counts were recorded for this clonotype. The chain has TRBV29-1 and TRBJ1-1; 8 nucleotides align to TRBD1. After removal of 7 bases from V and 2 bases from J, the junction contained 6 bases not matched to a gene. The CDR3 contains 13 residues. Germline CDR1 and CDR2: SQVTM and ANQGSEA. DNA of the CDR3: TGCAGCGCCGAGGGACAGGCAAACACTGAAGCTTTCTTT. This gives the protein CSAEGQANTEAFF.

This sequence joins TRBV11-2 and TRBJ1-4; the match to TRBD1 covers 8 bases. CDR1 is SGHAT, CDR2 FQNNGV, per germline. The ends lost 6 bases at V and 3 bases at J; junction bases unmatched: 6. This CDR3 contains 15 residues. CDR3 in amino acids: CASRARQGSNEKLFF. The DNA for the CDR3 is TGTGCCAGCAGAGCAAGACAGGGGTCTAATGAAAAACTGTTTTTT.

This clonotype has a count of ten or more. J is TRBJ2-1 and V is TRBV20-1, with D possibly being TRBD2 (5 bases). The CDR3 consists of 13 residues. V lost 1 base to trimming and J lost 6 bases, with 10 bases between them. Looked up from germline, CDR1 is DFQATT and CDR2 is SNEGSKA (reference sequence). In nucleotides, the CDR3 is TGCAGTGCTAGAGCCTATACTAGCAATGAGCAGTTCTTC. It codes for CSARAYTSNEQFF.

This chain links TRBV27 with TRBJ1-5; D is uncertain. The CDR3 extends over 14 amino acids. With 5 bases removed from V and 15 bases from J, the gap between germline ends came to 23 bases. Germline V CDR1 and CDR2: MNHEY, SMNVEV (reference sequence). The CDR3 spells CASSIAGSMGFGHF. DNA for the CDR3: TGTGCCAGCAGTATAGCGGGGTCAATGGGTTTCGGGCATTTT.

V usage is TRBV29-1 and J usage is TRBJ1-1; 9 positions agree with TRBD1. The germline V gene has CDR1 SQVTM and CDR2 ANQGSEA. The ends lost 7 bases at V and 1 base at J; junction bases unmatched: 4. The CDR3 contains 13 residues. The CDR3 nucleotides read TGCAGCGCTTCACAGGGGGCGAACACTGAAGCTTTCTTT. Its protein is CSASQGANTEAFF.

This clonotype was counted at least ten times. This rearrangement joins TRBV28 to TRBJ2-2; D unclear. The CDR3 has 14 amino acids. From germline, CDR1 is MDHEN and CDR2 SYDVKM. The V end was cut by 3 bases, the J end by 4 bases, with 9 bases between. CDR3 protein: CASSFLAGTGELFF. The CDR3 DNA follows: TGTGCCAGCAGTTTTCTGGCAGGCACCGGGGAGCTGTTTTTT.

This clonotype was seen a few times. V usage is TRBV4-2 and J usage is TRBJ1-5; D not resolved. The V gene's germline CDR1 is LGHNA and CDR2 YNFKEQ. The CDR3 contains 15 residues. Trimming took 0 bases from V and 6 from J, leaving 12 bases between them. CDR3 DNA sequence: TGTGCCAGCAGCCAAGAGGTTGCGGGCGGTCAGCCCCAGCATTTT. Amino acid sequence: CASSQEVAGGQPQHF.